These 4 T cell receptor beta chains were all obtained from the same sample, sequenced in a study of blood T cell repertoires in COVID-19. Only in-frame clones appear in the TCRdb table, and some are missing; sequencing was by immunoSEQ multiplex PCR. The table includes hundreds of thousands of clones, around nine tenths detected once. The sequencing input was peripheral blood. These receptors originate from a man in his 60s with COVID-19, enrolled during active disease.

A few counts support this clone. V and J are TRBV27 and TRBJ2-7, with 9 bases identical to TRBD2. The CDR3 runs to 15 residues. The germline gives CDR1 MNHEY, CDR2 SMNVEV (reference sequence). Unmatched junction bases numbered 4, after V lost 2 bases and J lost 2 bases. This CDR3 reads CASSLKAGGAYEQYF. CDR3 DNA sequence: TGTGCCAGCAGTTTAAAAGCGGGGGGCGCCTACGAGCAGTACTTC.

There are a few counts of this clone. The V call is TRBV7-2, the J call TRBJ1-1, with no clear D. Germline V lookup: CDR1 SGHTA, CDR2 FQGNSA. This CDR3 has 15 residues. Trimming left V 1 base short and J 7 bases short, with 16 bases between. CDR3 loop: CASSLGGSGLGEAFF. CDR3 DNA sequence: TGTGCCAGCAGCTTAGGCGGGTCAGGTCTGGGTGAAGCTTTCTTT.

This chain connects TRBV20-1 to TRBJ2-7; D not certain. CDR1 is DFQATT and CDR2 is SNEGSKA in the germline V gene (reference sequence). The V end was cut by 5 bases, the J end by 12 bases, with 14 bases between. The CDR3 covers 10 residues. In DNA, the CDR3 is TGCAGTGCTGATAGACCCCCTAGGTACTTC. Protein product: CSADRPPRYF.

As DNA, the CDR3 is TGTGCCAGCAGTGAACAAAATGTAGGGGGGGGTAGGGTCTACGAGCAGTACTTC. Protein: CASSEQNVGGGRVYEQYF. The rearrangement links TRBV6-1 to TRBJ2-7, with D possibly being TRBD2 (7 bases). The CDR3 covers 18 residues. V was clipped by 2 bases and J by 3 bases, with 23 bases between them. Per germline, CDR1 MNHNS and CDR2 SASEGT.